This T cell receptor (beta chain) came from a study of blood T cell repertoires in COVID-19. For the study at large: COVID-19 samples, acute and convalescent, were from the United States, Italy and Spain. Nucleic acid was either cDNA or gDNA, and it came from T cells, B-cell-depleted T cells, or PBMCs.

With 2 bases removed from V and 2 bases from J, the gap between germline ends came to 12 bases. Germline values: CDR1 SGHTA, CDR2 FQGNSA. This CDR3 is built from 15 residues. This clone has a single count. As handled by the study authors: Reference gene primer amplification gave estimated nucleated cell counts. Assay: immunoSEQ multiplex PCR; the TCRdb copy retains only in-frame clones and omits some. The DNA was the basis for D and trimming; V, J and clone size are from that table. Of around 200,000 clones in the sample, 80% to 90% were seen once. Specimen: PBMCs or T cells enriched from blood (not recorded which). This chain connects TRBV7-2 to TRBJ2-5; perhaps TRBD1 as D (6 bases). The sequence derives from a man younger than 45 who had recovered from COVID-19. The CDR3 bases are TGTGCCAGCAGCTTATTAGCGAGGGGGCAAGAGACCCAGTACTTC. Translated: CASSLLARGQETQYF. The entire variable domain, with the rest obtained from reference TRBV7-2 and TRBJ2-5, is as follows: GAGVSQSPSNKVTEKGKDVELRCDPISGHTALYWYRQSLGQGLEFLIYFQGNSAPDKSGLPSDRFSAERTGGSVSTLTIQRTQQEDSAVYLCASSLLARGQETQYFGPGTRLLVL.